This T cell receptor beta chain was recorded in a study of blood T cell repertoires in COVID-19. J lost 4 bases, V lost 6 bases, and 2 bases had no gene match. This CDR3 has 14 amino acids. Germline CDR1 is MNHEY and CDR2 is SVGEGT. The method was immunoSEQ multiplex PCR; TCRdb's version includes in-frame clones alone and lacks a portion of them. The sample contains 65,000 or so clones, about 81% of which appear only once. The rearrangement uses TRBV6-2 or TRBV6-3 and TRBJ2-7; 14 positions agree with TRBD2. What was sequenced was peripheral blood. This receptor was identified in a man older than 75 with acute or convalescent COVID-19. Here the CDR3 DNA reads TGTGCCAGCAGCGGGACTAGCGGGGGTTACGAGCAGTACTTC. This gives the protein CASSGTSGGYEQYF.